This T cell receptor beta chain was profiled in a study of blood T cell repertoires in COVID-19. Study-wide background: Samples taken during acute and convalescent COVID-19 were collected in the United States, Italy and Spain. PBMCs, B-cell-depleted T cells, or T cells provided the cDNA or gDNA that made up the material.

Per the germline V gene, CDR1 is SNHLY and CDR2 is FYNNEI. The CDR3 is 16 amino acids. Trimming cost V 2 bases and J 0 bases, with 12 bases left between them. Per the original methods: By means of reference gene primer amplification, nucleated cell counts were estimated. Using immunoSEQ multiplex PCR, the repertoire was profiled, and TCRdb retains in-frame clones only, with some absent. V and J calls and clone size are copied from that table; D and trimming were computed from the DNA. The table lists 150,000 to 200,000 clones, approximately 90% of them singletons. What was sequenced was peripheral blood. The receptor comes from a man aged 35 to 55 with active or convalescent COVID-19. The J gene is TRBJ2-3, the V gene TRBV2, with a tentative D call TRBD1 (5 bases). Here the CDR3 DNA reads TGTGCCAGCAGTGAAAGGACAAGGGCTAGCACAGATACGCAGTATTTT. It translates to CASSERTRASTDTQYF.